The 29 T cell receptor beta chains reported below all come from one sample, sequenced in a study of blood T cell repertoires in COVID-19. TCRdb's table, derived via immunoSEQ multiplex PCR, lists solely in-frame clones and lacks some. In the table there are fewer than 500,000 clones, roughly 90% of which are singletons. Sequencing used peripheral blood. The receptors were gathered from a woman under 40 with acute or convalescent COVID-19.

The V gene is TRBV25-1, the J gene TRBJ2-3; D may be TRBD1 (6 bases). The CDR3 sequence is 15 residues long. V lost 7 bases to trimming and J lost 0 bases, with 14 bases between them. Germline loops: CDR1 MGHDK, CDR2 SYGVNS. The CDR3 DNA follows: TGTGCCAGCATGAAGACAGGCACTAGCACAGATACGCAGTATTTT. This sequence encodes CASMKTGTSTDTQYF.

The chain employs TRBV6-4 and TRBJ2-6, with unresolved D. CDR1 is MRHNA and CDR2 is SNTAGT in the germline V gene. Between the trimmed V and J ends, which lost 2 bases and 0 bases, there was a span of 5 bases. CDR3 length: 15 amino acids. CDR3 coding DNA: TGTGCCAGCAGTGACGAACACTCTGGGGCCAACGTCCTGACTTTC. Encoded protein: CASSDEHSGANVLTF.

The CDR3 DNA is TGTGCCAGCAGCCTCCTTGACAGGTACAATGAGCAGTTCTTC. Encoded protein: CASSLLDRYNEQFF. The gene calls are TRBV11-2 and TRBJ2-1; D is perhaps TRBD1 (6 bases). The CDR3 spans 14 residues. Germline V gives CDR1 SGHAT, CDR2 FQNNGV. V gave up 5 bases and J gave up 4 bases, with 12 bases separating them.

The chain has TRBV14 and TRBJ1-1, with unresolved D. Trimming removed 3 bases at V and 3 bases at J, with 14 bases between. The length of the CDR3 is 15 residues. Germline assignment: CDR1 SGHDN and CDR2 FVKESK. The CDR3 nucleotides read TGTGCCAGCAGCCAGAGTCCGATTGGTTACACTGAAGCTTTCTTT. It codes for CASSQSPIGYTEAFF. The whole variable domain, filled in from reference TRBV14 and TRBJ1-1, reads EAGVTQFPSHSVIEKGQTVTLRCDPISGHDNLYWYRRVMGKEIKFLLHFVKESKQDESGMPNNRFLAERTGGTYSTLKVQPAELEDSGVYFCASSQSPIGYTEAFFGQGTRLTVV.

The chain joins TRBV10-1 to TRBJ2-7; 9 bases are shared with TRBD1. This CDR3 comprises 14 residues. CDR1 is WNHNN and CDR2 is SYGVQD in the germline V gene (reference sequence). V dropped 6 bases and J dropped 5; count of bases not matched to a gene: 8. In nucleotides, the CDR3 is TGCGCCAGCAGCATCGGGGACAGGGTACACGAGCAGTACTTC. It is translated as CASSIGDRVHEQYF.

CDR3 sequence: CASSAIGQGNQPQHF. The CDR3 DNA reads as TGTGCCAGCAGCGCTATTGGACAGGGCAATCAGCCCCAGCATTTT. J is TRBJ1-5 and V is TRBV6-4, with TRBD1 identical over 7 bases. CDR3 size: 15 residues. Looked up from germline, CDR1 is MRHNA and CDR2 is SNTAGT. Losses at the gene ends were 6 bases for V and 2 bases for J; bases not matched to a gene: 7.

V is TRBV19 and J is TRBJ1-2; D is possibly TRBD1 (6 bases). CDR1 is LNHDA and CDR2 is SQIVND in the germline V gene (reference sequence). CDR3 length: 11 residues. V dropped 7 bases and J dropped 10 bases, with 13 bases sitting between them. The CDR3 spells CASTLGGPYTF. Written as DNA, the CDR3 is TGTGCCAGTACCTTAGGGGGACCCTACACCTTC. The full variable domain, completed using reference TRBV19 and TRBJ1-2, is DGGITQSPKYLFRKEGQNVTLSCEQNLNHDAMYWYRQDPGQGLRLIYYSQIVNDFQKGDIAEGYSVSREKKESFPLTVTSAQKNPTAFYLCASTLGGPYTFGSGTRLTVV.

V is TRBV5-1 and J is TRBJ2-2, with D possibly matching TRBD1 (6 bases). V was pared by 0 bases and J by 0 bases, with 15 bases between. The CDR3 runs 18 residues. Germline loops: CDR1 SGHRS, CDR2 YFSETQ. The DNA of the CDR3 is TGCGCCAGCAGCTTGGGGGACAAGGCGGCCCCGAACACCGGGGAGCTGTTTTTT. It codes for CASSLGDKAAPNTGELFF.

The chain is built from TRBV11-2 and TRBJ2-3; 7 bases map to TRBD1. The V gene end was trimmed by 1 base and the J gene end by 2 bases; junction bases not matched to a gene: 3. This CDR3 region has 15 residues. The germline gives CDR1 SGHAT, CDR2 FQNNGV. The CDR3 DNA sequence: TGTGCCAGCAGCTTAGGGACAGGTGACACAGATACGCAGTATTTT. Its protein is CASSLGTGDTDTQYF.

For this clone: Other DNA sequences in the same sample also yield this CDR3. The chain combines TRBV7-3 with TRBJ2-3, with TRBD1 as a possible D gene (5 bases). There are 12 residues in the CDR3. Germline V gives CDR1 SGHTA, CDR2 FQGTGA. The ends were cut back, 5 bases at V and 6 bases at J, with 9 bases in the middle. The CDR3 DNA sequence: TGTGCCAGCAGCGCTCCAGGGGATACGCAGTATTTT. Encoded protein: CASSAPGDTQYF.

The CDR3 DNA reads as TGTGCCAGCAGTTCTCTCCTAAAACCGGGACAGAGCTCCTACAATGAGCAGTTCTTC. Protein product: CASSSLLKPGQSSYNEQFF. The chain joins TRBV28 to TRBJ2-1; 7 nucleotides align to TRBD1. This CDR3 has 19 amino acids. CDR1 and CDR2 (germline): MDHEN, SYDVKM. J lost 0 bases, V lost 4 bases, and 15 bases had no gene match.

The V call is TRBV19, the J call TRBJ1-2; D may be TRBD1 (5 bases). This CDR3 contains 13 residues. Germline CDR1 reads LNHDA; CDR2 reads SQIVND (reference sequence). V gave up 5 bases and J gave up 4 bases, with 11 bases separating them. For the CDR3, the DNA is TGTGCCAGTAGTTGGGGCCTGCTCTATGGCTACACCTTC. Protein product: CASSWGLLYGYTF.

V and J are TRBV5-1 and TRBJ2-3; 8 bases line up with TRBD2. CDR1 and CDR2 from the germline V gene are SGHRS and YFSETQ. V was clipped by 3 bases and J by 6 bases; unmatched bases: 9. The CDR3 is 15 residues long. The DNA for the CDR3 is TGCGCCAGCAGCTCAGGCGGGGGGTATGCGGATACGCAGTATTTT. Its protein product is CASSSGGGYADTQYF.

This sequence joins TRBV2 and TRBJ2-6; no clear D. This CDR3 region has 14 residues. Germline loops: CDR1 SNHLY, CDR2 FYNNEI. Trimming took off 5 bases at V and 0 bases at J, with 5 bases between the two ends. The DNA of the CDR3 is TGTGCCAGCAGTTACAGCTCTGGGGCCAACGTCCTGACTTTC. Translated, it gives CASSYSSGANVLTF.

The chain employs TRBV20-1 and TRBJ1-5, with a tentative D call TRBD1 (6 bases). Germline V gene lookup returns CDR1 DFQATT and CDR2 SNEGSKA (reference sequence). Trimming took 3 bases from V and 3 from J, leaving 15 bases between them. This CDR3 is 15 amino acids long. DNA of the CDR3: TGCAGTGCTAGTCAGGGAGGGGGTCTCAATCAGCCCCAGCATTTT. This codes for CSASQGGGLNQPQHF.

Worth noting for this clone: Because the CDR3 is missing its conserved closing phenylalanine or tryptophan, this is likely a read error. The limits of the CDR3 on the DNA are not certain, so only TCRdb's listed CDR3 is given. The chain has TRBV10-1 and TRBJ1-2; the table names TRBD1, a call not compared with the DNA. CDR1 and CDR2 from the germline V gene are WNHNN and SYGVQD (reference sequence). Including both end residues, the CDR3 is 12 amino acids long. The CDR3 sequence: CASSEERTPFHY.

The chain joins TRBV19 to TRBJ2-6, with 8 nucleotides matching TRBD1. The germline V gene encodes CDR1 LNHDA and CDR2 SQIVND (reference sequence). The junction had 5 bases not matched to a gene; V was cut back by 7 bases and J by 0 bases. This CDR3 region has 16 residues. The CDR3 is CASISGGLSGANVLTF. CDR3 coding DNA: TGTGCCAGTATATCAGGGGGCCTCTCTGGGGCCAACGTCCTGACTTTC.

The CDR3 DNA reads as TGTGCCAGCAGCCCCCGGGGGTCTACTAGCACAGATACGCAGTATTTT. It encodes CASSPRGSTSTDTQYF. The chain has TRBV11-2 and TRBJ2-3, with D perhaps TRBD2 (6 bases). CDR3 length: 16 residues. Between the trimmed V and J ends, which lost 5 bases and 0 bases, there was a span of 15 bases. Germline-derived CDR1 and CDR2 are SGHAT and FQNNGV.

As for this clone: Within the sample, other DNA sequences also encode this same CDR3. The V call is TRBV11-2, the J call TRBJ1-2, with D possibly matching TRBD1 (6 bases). Germline V CDR1 and CDR2: SGHAT, FQNNGV. V dropped 5 bases and J dropped 8 bases, with 12 bases sitting between them. This CDR3 contains 12 residues. In DNA, the CDR3 is TGTGCCAGCAGCGCACAGGGCTTCGGCTACACCTTC. Translating gives CASSAQGFGYTF.

The chain has TRBV3-1 (or the pseudogene TRBV3-2) and TRBJ1-5; no reliable D call. The CDR3 runs 13 residues. V was cut by 2 bases and J by 9 bases, with 11 bases left in between. CDR1 is LGHDT and CDR2 is YNNKEL in the germline V gene (reference sequence). CDR3: CASSQSVGGPQHF. The DNA of the CDR3 is TGTGCCAGCAGCCAATCCGTCGGCGGGCCCCAGCATTTT.

This clone has just one count. V usage is TRBV6-1 and J usage is TRBJ2-2; 8 nucleotides align to TRBD1. V was pared by 2 bases and J by 4 bases, with 6 bases of the junction left unmatched. Germline lookup yields CDR1 MNHNS and CDR2 SASEGT. The CDR3 has 16 residues. Here the CDR3 reads CASSEQDRGLTGELFF. Here the CDR3 DNA reads TGTGCCAGCAGTGAACAAGACAGGGGTCTCACCGGGGAGCTGTTTTTT.

This clone has more than one count but fewer than ten. V usage is TRBV5-4 and J usage is TRBJ1-3; tentatively, D is TRBD1 (6 bases). The CDR3 loop spans 14 amino acids. Trimming stripped 3 bases from V and 4 bases from J, with 11 bases between. CDR1 and CDR2 (germline): SGHNT, YYREEE (reference sequence). The CDR3 DNA follows: TGTGCCAGCAGCTCACAGGGTTCAGGAAACACCATATATTTT. The encoded protein is CASSSQGSGNTIYF.

The chain uses TRBV28 and TRBJ2-7; unclear D gene. Germline V gene data show CDR1 as MDHEN and CDR2 as SYDVKM. Trimming took 1 base from V and 4 from J, leaving 8 bases between them. The CDR3 is made up of 13 amino acids. As DNA, the CDR3 is TGTGCCAGCAGTTTATTTAAGAGTTACGAGCAGTACTTC. Amino acid sequence: CASSLFKSYEQYF.

The chain combines TRBV5-1 with TRBJ1-5, with 12 bases aligning to TRBD1. V trimming: 4 bases; J trimming: 6 bases; junction bases outside the gene matches: 5. The CDR3 has 15 residues. CDR1 is SGHRS and CDR2 is YFSETQ in the germline V gene. CDR3 DNA sequence: TGCGCCAGCAGCAGCGGGACAGGGGGCGGTCAGCCCCAGCATTTT. This sequence encodes CASSSGTGGGQPQHF.

The chain joins TRBV4-1 to TRBJ2-1; tentative D call: TRBD2 (5 bases). This CDR3 comprises 16 residues. Germline V gene data show CDR1 as MGHRA and CDR2 as YSYEKL. Trimming shortened V by 6 bases and J by 0 bases, and 15 bases separated the two germline ends. In DNA form, the CDR3 reads TGCGCCAGCAGTTTAGAGGGAATGAGCTCCTACAATGAGCAGTTCTTC. Protein sequence: CASSLEGMSSYNEQFF.

This chain connects TRBV2 to TRBJ1-1, with D possibly TRBD1 on 6 matching bases. V was pared by 6 bases and J by 6 bases, with 17 bases between. Looked up from germline, CDR1 is SNHLY and CDR2 is FYNNEI. The CDR3 has 14 amino acids. The CDR3 DNA is TGTGCCAGCAGGTGGGCGGGGGCAAGGGCTGAAGCTTTCTTT. Amino acids: CASRWAGARAEAFF.

Here the CDR3 DNA reads TGTGCCAGCAGTGCGACAGGCACAGATACGCAGTATTTT. Protein: CASSATGTDTQYF. The chain joins TRBV6-4 to TRBJ2-3; a possible D gene is TRBD1 (5 bases). V was cut by 4 bases and J by 1 base, with 6 bases left in between. CDR1 and CDR2 from the germline V gene are MRHNA and SNTAGT. The CDR3 runs to 13 residues.

This clone has a handful of counts. The rearrangement joins TRBV6-1 to TRBJ2-2; D uncertain. CDR1 and CDR2 from the germline V gene are MNHNS and SASEGT. V was clipped by 0 bases and J by 1 base, with 9 bases between them. This CDR3 is 16 amino acids long. The CDR3 bases are TGTGCCAGCAGTGAAGCCTGGTACAGGAACACCGGGGAGCTGTTTTTT. This codes for CASSEAWYRNTGELFF.

This chain joins TRBV28 and TRBJ2-7; 9 nucleotides match TRBD2. Germline V CDR1 and CDR2: MDHEN, SYDVKM. Trimming took 5 bases from V and 7 from J; bases not matched to a gene: 27. The CDR3 is made up of 20 amino acids. The CDR3 DNA is TGTGCCAGCAGTACCTCCGCCCTGGGTGGTGTAGTGGCTAGCGGGGTTGAGCAGTACTTC. Its protein product is CASSTSALGGVVASGVEQYF.